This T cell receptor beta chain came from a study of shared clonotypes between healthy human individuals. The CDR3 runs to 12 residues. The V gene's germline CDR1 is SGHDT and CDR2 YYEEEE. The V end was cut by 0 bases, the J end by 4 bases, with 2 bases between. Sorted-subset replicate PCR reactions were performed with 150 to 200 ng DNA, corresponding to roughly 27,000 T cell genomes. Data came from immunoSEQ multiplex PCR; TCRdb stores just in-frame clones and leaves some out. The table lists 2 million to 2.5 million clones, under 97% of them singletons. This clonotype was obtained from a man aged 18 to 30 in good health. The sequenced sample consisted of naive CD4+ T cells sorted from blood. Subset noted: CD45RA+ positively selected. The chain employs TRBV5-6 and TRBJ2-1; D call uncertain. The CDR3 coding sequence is TGTGCCAGCAGCTTGGTTTACAATGAGCAGTTCTTC. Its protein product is CASSLVYNEQFF.